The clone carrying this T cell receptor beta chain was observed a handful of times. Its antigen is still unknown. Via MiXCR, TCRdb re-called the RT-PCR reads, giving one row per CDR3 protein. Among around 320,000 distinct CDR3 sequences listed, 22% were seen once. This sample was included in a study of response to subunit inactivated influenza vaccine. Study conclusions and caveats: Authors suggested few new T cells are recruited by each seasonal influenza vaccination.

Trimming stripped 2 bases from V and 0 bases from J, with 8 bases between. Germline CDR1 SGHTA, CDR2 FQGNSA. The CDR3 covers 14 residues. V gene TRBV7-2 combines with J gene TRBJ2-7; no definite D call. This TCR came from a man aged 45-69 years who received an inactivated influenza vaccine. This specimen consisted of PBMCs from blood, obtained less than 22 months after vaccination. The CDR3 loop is CASSLLRNSYEQYF. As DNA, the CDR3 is TGTGCCAGCAGCTTATTGCGGAACTCCTACGAGCAGTACTTC.